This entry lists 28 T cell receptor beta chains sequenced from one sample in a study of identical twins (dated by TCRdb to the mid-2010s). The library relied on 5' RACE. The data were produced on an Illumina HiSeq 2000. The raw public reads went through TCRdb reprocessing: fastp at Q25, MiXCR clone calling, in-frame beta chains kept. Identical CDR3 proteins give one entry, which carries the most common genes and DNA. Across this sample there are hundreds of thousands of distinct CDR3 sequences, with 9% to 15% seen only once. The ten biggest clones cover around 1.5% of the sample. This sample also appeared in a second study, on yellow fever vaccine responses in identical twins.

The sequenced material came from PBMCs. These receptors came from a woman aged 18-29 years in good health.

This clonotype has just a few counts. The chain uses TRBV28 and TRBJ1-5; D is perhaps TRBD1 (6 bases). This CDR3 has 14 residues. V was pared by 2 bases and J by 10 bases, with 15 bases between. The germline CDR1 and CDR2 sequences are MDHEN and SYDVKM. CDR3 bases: TGTGCCAGCAGTTTACCGGGGGCCCTATCACCCCAGCATTTT. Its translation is CASSLPGALSPQHF.

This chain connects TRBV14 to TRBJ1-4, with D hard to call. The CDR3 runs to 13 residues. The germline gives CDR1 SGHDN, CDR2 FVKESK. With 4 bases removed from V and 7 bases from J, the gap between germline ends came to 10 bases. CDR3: CASSPRLFEKLFF. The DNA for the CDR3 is TGTGCCAGCAGCCCCCGACTGTTTGAAAAACTGTTTTTT.

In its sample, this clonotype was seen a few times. DNA of the CDR3: TGTGCCAGCAGTCCACAGGGACTAGCGGGGTTCTACGAGCAGTACTTC. This gives the protein CASSPQGLAGFYEQYF. The J gene is TRBJ2-7, the V gene TRBV28, with TRBD2 matching over 13 bases. J lost 3 bases, V lost 5 bases, and 7 bases had no gene match. This CDR3 is built from 16 residues. CDR1 and CDR2 from the germline V gene are MDHEN and SYDVKM.

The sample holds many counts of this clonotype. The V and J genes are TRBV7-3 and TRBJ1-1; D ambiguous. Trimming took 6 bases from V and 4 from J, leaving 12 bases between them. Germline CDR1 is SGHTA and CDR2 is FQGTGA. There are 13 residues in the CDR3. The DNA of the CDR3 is TGTGCCAGCAGTCAAGGGTGGGGCACTGAAGCTTTCTTT. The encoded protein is CASSQGWGTEAFF. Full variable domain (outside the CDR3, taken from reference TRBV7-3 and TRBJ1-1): GAGVSQTPSNKVTEKGKYVELRCDPISGHTALYWYRQSLGQGPEFLIYFQGTGAADDSGLPNDRFFAVRPEGSVSTLKIQRTERGDSAVYLCASSQGWGTEAFFGQGTRLTVV.

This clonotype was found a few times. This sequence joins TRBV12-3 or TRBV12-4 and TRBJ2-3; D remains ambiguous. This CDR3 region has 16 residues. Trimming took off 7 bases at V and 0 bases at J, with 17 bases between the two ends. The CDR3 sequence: CASTDNGQASTDTQYF. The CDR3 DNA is TGTGCCAGCACAGATAATGGCCAGGCAAGCACAGATACGCAGTATTTT.

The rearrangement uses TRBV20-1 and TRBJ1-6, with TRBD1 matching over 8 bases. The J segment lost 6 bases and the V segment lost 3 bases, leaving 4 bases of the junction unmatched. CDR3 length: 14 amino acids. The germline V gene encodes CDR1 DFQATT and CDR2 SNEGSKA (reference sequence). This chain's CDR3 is CSARATGVNSPLHF. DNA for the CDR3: TGCAGTGCTAGGGCGACAGGGGTTAATTCACCCCTCCACTTT.

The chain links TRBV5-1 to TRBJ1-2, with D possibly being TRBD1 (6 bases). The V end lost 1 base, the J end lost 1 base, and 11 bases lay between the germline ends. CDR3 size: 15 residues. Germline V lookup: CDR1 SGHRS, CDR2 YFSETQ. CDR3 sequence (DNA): TGCGCCAGCAGCTTGATGGCAGGGGATAACTATGGCTACACCTTC. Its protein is CASSLMAGDNYGYTF.

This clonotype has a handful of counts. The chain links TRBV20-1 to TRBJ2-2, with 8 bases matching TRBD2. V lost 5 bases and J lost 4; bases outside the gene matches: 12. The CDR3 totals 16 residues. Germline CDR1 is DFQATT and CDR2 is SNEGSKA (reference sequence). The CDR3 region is CSAFQTGGPGTGELFF. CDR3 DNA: TGCAGTGCTTTCCAAACGGGGGGGCCGGGCACCGGGGAGCTGTTTTTT.

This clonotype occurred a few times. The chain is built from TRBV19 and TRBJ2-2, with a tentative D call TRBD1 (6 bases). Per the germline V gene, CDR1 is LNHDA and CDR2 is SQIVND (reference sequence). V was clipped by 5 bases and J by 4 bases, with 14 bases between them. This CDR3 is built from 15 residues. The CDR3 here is CASSLPNRVTGELFF. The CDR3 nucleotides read TGTGCCAGTAGTCTGCCCAACAGGGTCACCGGGGAGCTGTTTTTT. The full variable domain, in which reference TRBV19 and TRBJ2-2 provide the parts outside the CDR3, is DGGITQSPKYLFRKEGQNVTLSCEQNLNHDAMYWYRQDPGQGLRLIYYSQIVNDFQKGDIAEGYSVSREKKESFPLTVTSAQKNPTAFYLCASSLPNRVTGELFFGEGSRLTVL.

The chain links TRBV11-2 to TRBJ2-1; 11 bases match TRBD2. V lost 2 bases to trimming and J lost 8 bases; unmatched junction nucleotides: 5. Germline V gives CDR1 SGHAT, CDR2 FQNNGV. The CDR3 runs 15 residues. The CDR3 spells CASSLTSGRTDEQFF. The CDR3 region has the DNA TGTGCCAGCAGCTTAACTAGCGGGAGAACAGATGAGCAGTTCTTC.

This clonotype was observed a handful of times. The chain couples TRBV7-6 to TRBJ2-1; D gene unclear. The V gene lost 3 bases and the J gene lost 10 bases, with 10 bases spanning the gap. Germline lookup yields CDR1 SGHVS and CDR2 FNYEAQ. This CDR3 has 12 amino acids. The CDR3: CASSLGYSEQFF. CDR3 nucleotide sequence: TGTGCCAGCAGCTTGGGATACTCCGAGCAGTTCTTC.

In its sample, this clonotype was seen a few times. In DNA, the CDR3 is TGCAGCGTTCTGACAGGGGATATCGATGAGCAGTTCTTC. It specifies CSVLTGDIDEQFF. The chain couples TRBV29-1 to TRBJ2-1; TRBD1 matches at 8 bases. Germline V gene sequence: CDR1 SQVTM, CDR2 ANQGSEA. V was clipped by 5 bases and J by 8 bases; unmatched bases: 8. The CDR3 runs to 13 residues.

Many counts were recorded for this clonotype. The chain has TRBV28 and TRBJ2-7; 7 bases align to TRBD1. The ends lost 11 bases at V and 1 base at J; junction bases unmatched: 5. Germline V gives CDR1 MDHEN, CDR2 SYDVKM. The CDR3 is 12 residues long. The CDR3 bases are TGTGCCTGTGGACAGGAGTCCTACGAGCAGTACTTC. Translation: CACGQESYEQYF.

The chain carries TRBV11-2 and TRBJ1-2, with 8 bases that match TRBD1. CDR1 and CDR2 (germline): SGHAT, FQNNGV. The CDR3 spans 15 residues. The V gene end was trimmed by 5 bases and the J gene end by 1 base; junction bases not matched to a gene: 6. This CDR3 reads CASSQQDRVNYGYTF. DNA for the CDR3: TGTGCCAGCAGCCAACAGGACAGGGTTAACTATGGCTACACCTTC.

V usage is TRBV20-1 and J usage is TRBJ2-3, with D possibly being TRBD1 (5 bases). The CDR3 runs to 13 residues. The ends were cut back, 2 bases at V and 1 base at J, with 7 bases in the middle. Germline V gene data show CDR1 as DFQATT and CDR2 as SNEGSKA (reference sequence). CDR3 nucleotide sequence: TGCAGTGCTAGACTAGGGGGCACAGATACGCAGTATTTT. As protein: CSARLGGTDTQYF.

The chain's CDR3 is CASSLGPGVSSYNEQFF. DNA of the CDR3: TGTGCCAGCAGCTTAGGGCCAGGTGTTAGCTCCTACAATGAGCAGTTCTTC. V is TRBV11-2 and J is TRBJ2-1; unclear D gene. In germline, CDR1 is SGHAT, CDR2 FQNNGV. The CDR3 is 17 residues long. Trimming pared 1 base from V and 0 bases from J, leaving 13 bases between.

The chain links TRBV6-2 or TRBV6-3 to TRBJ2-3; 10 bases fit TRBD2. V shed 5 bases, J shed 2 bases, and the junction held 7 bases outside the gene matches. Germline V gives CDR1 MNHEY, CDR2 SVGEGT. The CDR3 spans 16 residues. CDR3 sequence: CASSTPGTSDTDTQYF. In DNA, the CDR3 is TGTGCCAGCAGTACACCCGGGACTAGCGACACAGATACGCAGTATTTT.

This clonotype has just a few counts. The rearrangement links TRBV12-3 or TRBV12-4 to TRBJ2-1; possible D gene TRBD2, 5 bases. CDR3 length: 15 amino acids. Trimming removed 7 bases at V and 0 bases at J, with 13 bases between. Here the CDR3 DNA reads TGTGCCAGCAACATGAGGAGGAGCTCCTACAATGAGCAGTTCTTC. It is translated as CASNMRRSSYNEQFF.

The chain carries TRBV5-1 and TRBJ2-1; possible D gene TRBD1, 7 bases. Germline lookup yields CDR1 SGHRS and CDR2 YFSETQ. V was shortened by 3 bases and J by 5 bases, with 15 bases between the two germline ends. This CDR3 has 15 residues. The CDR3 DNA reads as TGCGCCAGCAGCTGGAGGGGGCGGGATCACAATGAGCAGTTCTTC. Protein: CASSWRGRDHNEQFF.

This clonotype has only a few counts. For the CDR3, the DNA is TGTGCCAGCACCGGGACAGTTCCAACTGAAGCTTTCTTT. It is translated as CASTGTVPTEAFF. The chain has TRBV12-3 or TRBV12-4 and TRBJ1-1; TRBD1 matches 7 bases. The CDR3 is 13 amino acids. The J segment lost 5 bases and the V segment lost 7 bases, leaving 7 bases of the junction unmatched.

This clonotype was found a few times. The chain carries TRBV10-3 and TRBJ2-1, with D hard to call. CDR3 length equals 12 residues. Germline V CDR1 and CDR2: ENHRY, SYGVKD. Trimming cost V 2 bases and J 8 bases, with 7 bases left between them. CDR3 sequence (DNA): TGTGCCATCAGTGAGCTGTGGGATGAGCAGTTCTTC. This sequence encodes CAISELWDEQFF.

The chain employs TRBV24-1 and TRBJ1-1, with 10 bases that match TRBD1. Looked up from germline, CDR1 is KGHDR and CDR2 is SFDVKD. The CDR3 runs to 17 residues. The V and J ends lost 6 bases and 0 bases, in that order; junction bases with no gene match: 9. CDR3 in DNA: TGTGCCACCAGTACCGATCCGGGACAGGGGATGAACACTGAAGCTTTCTTT. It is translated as CATSTDPGQGMNTEAFF.

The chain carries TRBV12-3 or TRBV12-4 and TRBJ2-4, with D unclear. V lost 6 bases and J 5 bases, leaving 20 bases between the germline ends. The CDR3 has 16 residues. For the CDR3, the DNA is TGTGCCAGCAGCCAGGATCAAGACGAGGTCGAAAACATTCAGTACTTC. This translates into CASSQDQDEVENIQYF.

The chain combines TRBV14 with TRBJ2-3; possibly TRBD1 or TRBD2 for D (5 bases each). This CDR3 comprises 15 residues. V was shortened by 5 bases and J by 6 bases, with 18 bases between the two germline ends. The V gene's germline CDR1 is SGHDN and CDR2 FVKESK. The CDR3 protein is CASSARGTGADTQYF. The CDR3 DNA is TGTGCCAGCAGCGCCCGGGGTACCGGGGCGGATACGCAGTATTTT.

Here the CDR3 DNA reads TGCAGTGCACCCGGGGCTAGCGGGAGAGAGCAGTACTTC. Protein: CSAPGASGREQYF. This chain joins TRBV20-1 and TRBJ2-7; 10 nucleotides line up with TRBD2. Trimming took 6 bases from V and 7 from J; bases not matched to a gene: 9. Germline loops: CDR1 DFQATT, CDR2 SNEGSKA (reference sequence). This CDR3 region has 13 residues.

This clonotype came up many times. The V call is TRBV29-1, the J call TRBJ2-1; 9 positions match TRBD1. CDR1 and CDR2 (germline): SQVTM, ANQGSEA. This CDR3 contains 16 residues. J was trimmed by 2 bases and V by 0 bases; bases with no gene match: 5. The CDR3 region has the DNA TGCAGCGTTGAAGATCCGCGGACAGGGGCCTACAATGAGCAGTTCTTC. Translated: CSVEDPRTGAYNEQFF.

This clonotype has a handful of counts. The CDR3 DNA follows: TGTGCCAGCAGAAACGGAAAGTTCACCGGGGAGCTGTTTTTT. Protein: CASRNGKFTGELFF. The chain joins TRBV12-3 or TRBV12-4 to TRBJ2-2; no firm D call. V was shortened by 6 bases and J by 4 bases, with 12 bases between the two germline ends. This CDR3 is 14 amino acids long.

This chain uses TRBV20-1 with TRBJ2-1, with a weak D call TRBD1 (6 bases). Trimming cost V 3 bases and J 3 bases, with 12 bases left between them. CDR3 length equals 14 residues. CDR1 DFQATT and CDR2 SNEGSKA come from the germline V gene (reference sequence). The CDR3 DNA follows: TGCAGTGCTAGCATCCGGGACAACTACAATGAGCAGTTCTTC. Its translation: CSASIRDNYNEQFF.